Given below is one TCR beta chain in context. Its antigen is as yet unknown. With 0 bases removed from V and 1 base from J, the gap between germline ends came to 7 bases. This CDR3 is 14 amino acids long. Germline V lookup: CDR1 SGHTS, CDR2 YDEGEE. This entry is derived from a study of cytomegalovirus exposure and HLA in healthy donors. Looking at the study overall: An earlier analysis identified more than 95 million unique TCR beta sequences in 170 million or so T cells.

Study findings and constraints: In a later analysis, DRB1 alleles had the most associated TCRs; HLA-C alleles the fewest. Being indistinguishable, some V segments were excluded, TRBV6-2 and TRBV6-3 among them.

The PCR was carried out with 60 Vbeta primers and 13 Jbeta primers. Measured with immunoSEQ multiplex PCR; TCRdb has only the in-frame clones, and not every one. The sample includes 150,000 or so clones. The sequenced sample was PBMCs. The receptor was isolated from a man aged 25 to 40 in good health and CMV-seronegative. The chain recombines TRBV5-8 with TRBJ1-1; D perhaps matches TRBD1 (5 bases). This CDR3 reads CASSLAGPNTEAFF. The CDR3 coding sequence is TGTGCCAGCAGCTTGGCAGGGCCGAACACTGAAGCTTTCTTT.